This record concerns one T cell receptor beta chain sequence. Antigen unknown. The record originates from a study of Ad26.COV2.S vaccination and SARS-CoV-2 variants. Looking at the study overall: Donor participated within the Ad26.COV2.S arm of the COV1001 trial. Dosing was one shot or two shots 56 days apart. Study observations and caveats: With respect to non-spike TCR breadth, vaccine and placebo recipients were similar.

The germline gives CDR1 SGHTA, CDR2 FQGNSA. V was trimmed by 2 bases and J by 5 bases, leaving 15 bases between them. The CDR3 consists of 15 residues. Treatment described: roughly 18 received Ad26.COV2.S at low or high dose, single or two shots; about 5 received placebo; per-sample allocation not given. Sampling was performed 63 days after the first vaccine or placebo injection. Vaccination employed an Ad26 vector expressing the Wuhan-strain SARS-CoV-2 spike. TCRdb's table, derived via immunoSEQ multiplex PCR, lists solely in-frame clones and lacks some. Of about 680,000 clones listed, approximately 88% are singletons.

This chain links TRBV7-2 with TRBJ2-5; D possibly matches TRBD1 or TRBD2 (7 bases each). The source is a person aged 18-60 years who received the Ad26.COV2.S COVID-19 vaccine or a placebo. The sample consisted of peripheral blood, taken in a trial of Ad26.COV2.S vaccine versus placebo. The CDR3 spells CASSLYGQGGETQYF. DNA for the CDR3: TGTGCCAGCAGCTTATACGGGCAGGGGGGGGAGACCCAGTACTTC.